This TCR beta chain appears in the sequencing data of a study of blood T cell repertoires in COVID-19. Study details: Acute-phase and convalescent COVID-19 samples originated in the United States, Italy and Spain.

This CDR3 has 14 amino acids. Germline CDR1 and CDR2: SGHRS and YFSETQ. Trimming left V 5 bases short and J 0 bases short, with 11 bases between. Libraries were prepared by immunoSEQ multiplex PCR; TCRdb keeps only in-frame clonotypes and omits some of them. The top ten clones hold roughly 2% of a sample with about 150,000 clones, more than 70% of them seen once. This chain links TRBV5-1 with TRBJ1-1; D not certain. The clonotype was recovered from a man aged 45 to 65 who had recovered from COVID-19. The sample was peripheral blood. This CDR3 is CASRLESLNTEAFF. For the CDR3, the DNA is TGCGCCAGCAGGCTAGAGAGTTTGAACACTGAAGCTTTCTTT.